This T cell receptor (beta chain) was captured by sequencing in a study of graft-versus-host responses after intestinal transplantation. With 1 base removed from V and 10 bases from J, the gap between germline ends came to 4 bases. Germline V gene sequence: CDR1 MNHNS, CDR2 SASEGT. The CDR3 covers 10 residues. This table comes from immunoSEQ multiplex PCR, and its TCRdb copy is limited to in-frame clones, with some not included. The sample lists some 140,000 clones, just over 90% occurring once. On this clone itself: As yet, its antigen is unknown.

The clonotype was recovered from a human donor who received an intestinal transplant. The chain employs TRBV6-1 and TRBJ1-1, with D uncertain. Sequencing was performed on unstimulated CD4+ T cells sorted from spleen or lymph node cells, taken before intestinal transplant. The CDR3 spells CASSEGGAFF. In nucleotides, the CDR3 is TGTGCCAGCAGTGAAGGTGGAGCTTTCTTT.